This entry is about one T cell receptor beta chain. As yet, its antigen is unknown. One base away lies a much larger clone, so this may be a sequencing read error. This entry comes from a study of T cell repertoires in cytomegalovirus infection. About the study: Carrying CMV and the relevant HLA type showed in public TCR beta signatures. Study results and caveats: Adding up the frequency of public TCR beta families identified people who carried CMV plus the relevant HLA. Across the ex vivo response, the dominant clonotypes were HLA-C-restricted CMV-specific TCR beta clonotypes.

This CDR3 comprises 14 residues. Via MiXCR, TCRdb re-called the reads, giving one row per CDR3 protein. The sample has about 200,000 distinct CDR3 sequences; 8% to 10% are singletons. The chain links TRBV12-3 or TRBV12-4 to TRBJ2-1; D is perhaps TRBD2 (7 bases). Sequenced input: PBMCs. This receptor was obtained from a human donor in good health (CMV status not recorded). Some clones in this sample may be carry-over from other donors' samples. CDR3: CTSKRGATYNEQFF. CDR3 coding DNA: TGTACCAGTAAACGGGGGGCCACCTACAATGAGCAGTTCTTC.